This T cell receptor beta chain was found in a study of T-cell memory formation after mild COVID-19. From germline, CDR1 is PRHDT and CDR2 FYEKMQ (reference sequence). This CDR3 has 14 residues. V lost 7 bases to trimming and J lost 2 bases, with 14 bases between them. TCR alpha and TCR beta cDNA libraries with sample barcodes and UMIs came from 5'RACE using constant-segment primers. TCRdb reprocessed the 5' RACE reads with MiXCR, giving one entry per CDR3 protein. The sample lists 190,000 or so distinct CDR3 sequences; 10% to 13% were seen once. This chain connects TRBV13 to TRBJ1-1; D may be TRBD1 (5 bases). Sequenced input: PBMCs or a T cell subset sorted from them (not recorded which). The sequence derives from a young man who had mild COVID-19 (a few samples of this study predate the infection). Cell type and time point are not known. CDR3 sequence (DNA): TGTGCCAGCACCGTGAGGGGCGGCAACACTGAAGCTTTCTTT. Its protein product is CASTVRGGNTEAFF.